The rows below give T cell receptor beta chains drawn from one sample of a study of cytomegalovirus exposure and HLA in healthy donors. Repertoires were generated with immunoSEQ multiplex PCR, while TCRdb's copy carries only in-frame clones and drops some. The table includes approximately 120,000 clones, 85% detected once. Sequenced: PBMCs. The receptors originated from a woman in her twenties or thirties in good health and CMV-seropositive. Each CDR3 is given with its conserved first and last residue. The D gene is left open where the match is weak. Clone sizes are given selectively: once, few, many, or a class where the clone is expanded.

CDR3: CASSPPASGSNNEQFF
DNA: TGTGCCAGCTCACCACCGGCTAGCGGTTCGAACAATGAGCAGTTCTTC
J: TRBJ2-1
D: TRBD2
size: .
V: TRBV18

CDR3: CASGADAGCTF
DNA: TGCGCCAGCGGAGCCGACGCTGGCTGCACCTTC
J: TRBJ1-2
D: .
size: .
V: TRBV5-1

CDR3: CASNSGLQETQYF
DNA: TGTGCCAGCAATAGCGGCTTACAAGAGACCCAGTACTTC
J: TRBJ2-5
D: .
size: .
V: TRBV2

CDR3: CASSLRLRQTSTDTQYF
DNA: TGTGCCAGCAGCTTAAGACTGCGGCAGACTAGCACAGATACGCAGTATTTT
J: TRBJ2-3
D: .
size: .
V: TRBV13

CDR3: CASSQGGEKLFF
DNA: TGCGCCAGCAGCCAAGGAGGTGAAAAACTGTTTTTT
J: TRBJ1-4
D: .
size: .
V: TRBV4-1

CDR3: CASSLAASGDSTDTQYF
DNA: TGCGCCAGCAGCTTGGCCGCTAGCGGGGATAGCACAGATACGCAGTATTTT
J: TRBJ2-3
D: TRBD2
size: .
V: TRBV5-1

CDR3: CAISESGGANEKLFF
DNA: TGTGCCATCAGTGAGTCAGGGGGAGCTAATGAAAAACTGTTTTTT
J: TRBJ1-4
D: .
size: .
V: TRBV10-3

CDR3: CASSLARSGQGNQPQHF
DNA: TGTGCCAGCAGCTTAGCGAGAAGTGGGCAAGGCAATCAGCCCCAGCATTTT
J: TRBJ1-5
D: .
size: few
V: TRBV7-9

CDR3: CASSFQGRDEQYF
DNA: TGTGCCAGCAGCTTCCAGGGTAGAGACGAGCAGTACTTC
J: TRBJ2-7
D: .
size: .
V: TRBV7-2

CDR3: CASSLWAGTEAFF
DNA: TGTGCCAGCAGTTTATGGGCAGGCACTGAAGCTTTCTTT
J: TRBJ1-1
D: .
size: .
V: TRBV28

CDR3: CASSLTGGGYEQYF
DNA: TGTGCCAGCAGTCTTACAGGGGGCGGTTACGAGCAGTACTTC
J: TRBJ2-7
D: TRBD1
size: .
V: TRBV6-5

CDR3: CASSLLGQGHYNEQFF
DNA: TGCGCCAGCAGCTTGCTGGGACAGGGGCACTACAATGAGCAGTTCTTC
J: TRBJ2-1
D: TRBD1
size: .
V: TRBV5-1

CDR3: CASSPTGGKDYGYTF
DNA: TGTGCCAGCTCACCGACCGGGGGGAAGGACTATGGCTACACCTTC
J: TRBJ1-2
D: .
size: .
V: TRBV18

CDR3: CASSQRTALELFF
DNA: TGTGCCAGCAGTCAACGGACAGCCTTGGAGCTGTTTTTT
J: TRBJ2-2
D: .
size: .
V: TRBV6-5

CDR3: CARSLVFPTSGRETYEQYF
DNA: TGTGCCAGAAGCTTGGTCTTCCCGACTAGCGGGAGGGAAACCTACGAGCAGTACTTC
J: TRBJ2-7
D: TRBD2
size: few
V: TRBV5-3

CDR3: CASSPLDSYTGELFF
DNA: TGTGCCAGCTCACCACTCGACAGCTACACCGGGGAGCTGTTTTTT
J: TRBJ2-2
D: .
size: .
V: TRBV18

CDR3: CASAGTGSEKLFF
DNA: TGTGCCAGCGCCGGGACAGGGAGCGAAAAACTGTTTTTT
J: TRBJ1-4
D: TRBD1
size: once
V: TRBV6-6

CDR3: CASSQTTGWLLNTEAFF
DNA: TGCGCCAGCAGCCAGACCACAGGGTGGCTACTGAACACTGAAGCTTTCTTT
J: TRBJ1-1
D: .
size: .
V: TRBV4-1

CDR3: CASSFGGTNEQFF
DNA: TGTGCCAGCAGTTTCGGGGGGACCAATGAGCAGTTCTTC
J: TRBJ2-1
D: TRBD2
size: .
V: TRBV28

CDR3: CASSLGTGGEQYF
DNA: TGTGCCAGCAGCCTCGGAACAGGGGGCGAGCAGTACTTC
J: TRBJ2-7
D: TRBD1
size: .
V: TRBV11-3

CDR3: CASSPQDNSYEQYF
DNA: TGTGCCAGCTCACCTCAGGACAACTCCTACGAGCAGTACTTC
J: TRBJ2-7
D: .
size: few
V: TRBV18

CDR3: CASGYSLGVGTGELFF
DNA: TGTGCCAGCGGATACTCCCTCGGGGTAGGCACCGGGGAGCTGTTTTTT
J: TRBJ2-2
D: .
size: once
V: TRBV28

CDR3: CASCPVGYRDAEAFF
DNA: TGCGCCAGCTGTCCCGTTGGTTATCGGGATGCTGAAGCTTTCTTT
J: TRBJ1-1
D: .
size: .
V: TRBV5-1

CDR3: CASSGPGQGIVNEQFF
DNA: TGCGCCAGCAGCGGACCGGGACAGGGGATTGTCAATGAGCAGTTCTTC
J: TRBJ2-1
D: TRBD1
size: .
V: TRBV5-1

CDR3: CASSSITGPSYEQYF
DNA: TGTGCCAGCAGCTCCATTACAGGGCCCTCCTACGAGCAGTACTTC
J: TRBJ2-7
D: .
size: .
V: TRBV5-5

CDR3: CASRRQVHEQYF
DNA: TGTGCCAGCAGGAGACAGGTCCACGAGCAGTACTTC
J: TRBJ2-7
D: .
size: .
V: TRBV11-2

CDR3: CASAGAPYGTEAFF
DNA: TGTGCCAGCGCAGGGGCCCCTTATGGCACTGAAGCTTTCTTT
J: TRBJ1-1
D: .
size: .
V: TRBV27

CDR3: CASKRIGSGSYEQYF
DNA: TGTGCCAGTAAGCGGATCGGTAGTGGGTCCTACGAGCAGTACTTC
J: TRBJ2-7
D: .
size: .
V: TRBV19

CDR3: CASSLAGSGNEQFF
DNA: TGTGCCAGCAGCCTAGCGGGATCGGGAAATGAGCAGTTCTTC
J: TRBJ2-1
D: TRBD2
size: .
V: TRBV7-9

CDR3: CASSVDGTGFEKLFF
DNA: TGTGCCAGCAGCGTAGATGGGACAGGTTTTGAAAAACTGTTTTTT
J: TRBJ1-4
D: TRBD1
size: .
V: TRBV9

CDR3: CASSSGTGNSPLHF
DNA: TGTGCCAGCAGTTCCGGGACAGGGAATTCACCCCTCCACTTT
J: TRBJ1-6
D: TRBD1
size: .
V: TRBV6-5

CDR3: CASTKIRSGETQYF
DNA: TGTGCCAGCACTAAGATCAGGTCTGGGGAGACCCAGTACTTC
J: TRBJ2-5
D: .
size: .
V: TRBV7-9

CDR3: CASRTPRDRGRRGGYTF
DNA: TGTGCCAGCAGGACCCCCCGGGACAGGGGGCGAAGGGGGGGCTACACCTTC
J: TRBJ1-2
D: TRBD1
size: .
V: TRBV6-4

CDR3: CASSLDRNTEAFF
DNA: TGTGCCAGCAGTCTCGACAGGAACACTGAAGCTTTCTTT
J: TRBJ1-1
D: .
size: few
V: TRBV7-3

CDR3: CASSLVRGEAPLHF
DNA: TGTGCCAGCAGCTTAGTAAGGGGCGAGGCACCCCTCCACTTT
J: TRBJ1-6
D: .
size: .
V: TRBV11-2

CDR3: CASSQDSPPGQEDTQYF
DNA: TGTGCCAGCAGCCAAGACTCCCCCCCTGGACAGGAAGATACGCAGTATTTT
J: TRBJ2-3
D: TRBD1
size: .
V: TRBV4-2

CDR3: CAWSVQGSIEAFF
DNA: TGTGCCTGGAGTGTCCAGGGATCCATTGAAGCTTTCTTT
J: TRBJ1-1
D: .
size: .
V: TRBV30

CDR3: CASYRKGFVGELFF
DNA: TGTGCCAGCTATAGGAAGGGGTTTGTCGGGGAGCTGTTTTTT
J: TRBJ2-2
D: .
size: .
V: TRBV5-4

CDR3: CASSSPSGTRGYEQYF
DNA: TGTGCCAGCAGTTCTCCCTCCGGGACTAGGGGGTACGAGCAGTACTTC
J: TRBJ2-7
D: TRBD2
size: .
V: TRBV28

CDR3: CASSVGQGGGNTIYF
DNA: TGTGCCAGCAGCGTAGGACAGGGAGGTGGAAACACCATATATTTT
J: TRBJ1-3
D: TRBD1
size: .
V: TRBV9

CDR3: CASSPRRGGGAYEQYF
DNA: TGTGCCAGCAGCCCGAGACGTGGCGGGGGGGCCTACGAGCAGTACTTC
J: TRBJ2-7
D: TRBD2
size: .
V: TRBV9

CDR3: CASSSPLGQGNTEAFF
DNA: TGTGCCAGCAGCAGCCCGTTGGGACAGGGGAACACTGAAGCTTTCTTT
J: TRBJ1-1
D: .
size: .
V: TRBV21-1

CDR3: CAISELDSPAYEETQYF
DNA: TGTGCCATCAGTGAGCTCGATTCTCCCGCTTATGAGGAGACCCAGTACTTC
J: TRBJ2-5
D: .
size: .
V: TRBV10-3

CDR3: CASSLTTAFNGYTF
DNA: TGTGCCAGCAGTTTGACGACAGCCTTTAATGGCTACACCTTC
J: TRBJ1-2
D: .
size: .
V: TRBV27

CDR3: CASNYQGAAGNQPQHF
DNA: TGTGCCAGCAATTATCAGGGGGCGGCGGGCAATCAGCCCCAGCATTTT
J: TRBJ1-5
D: TRBD1
size: .
V: TRBV2

CDR3: CASSGQFQETQYF
DNA: TGCGCCAGCAGCGGTCAGTTCCAAGAGACCCAGTACTTC
J: TRBJ2-5
D: .
size: .
V: TRBV4-1

CDR3: CSSSLREGRAFF
DNA: TGTTCCAGCAGCTTACGGGAGGGGCGAGCTTTCTTT
J: TRBJ1-1
D: .
size: .
V: TRBV7-9

CDR3: CANSPQAGAAGELFF
DNA: TGTGCCAACTCACCACAGGCAGGGGCAGCCGGGGAGCTGTTTTTT
J: TRBJ2-2
D: .
size: once
V: TRBV18

CDR3: CASGDRPTNYGYTF
DNA: TGTGCCAGCGGGGACAGACCTACAAACTATGGCTACACCTTC
J: TRBJ1-2
D: TRBD1
size: .
V: TRBV27

CDR3: CASSDFRDRGEQPQHF
DNA: TGTGCCAGCAGTGATTTTAGGGACAGGGGGGAGCAGCCCCAGCATTTT
J: TRBJ1-5
D: TRBD1
size: .
V: TRBV2

CDR3: CASSPPGGTGHITQYF
DNA: TGTGCCAGCAGCCCACCTGGAGGGACTGGACACATTACGCAGTATTTT
J: TRBJ2-3
D: .
size: .
V: TRBV5-6

CDR3: CASSPSLRGRGYEQYF
DNA: TGTGCCAGCAGTCCCTCCTTAAGGGGGCGCGGGTACGAGCAGTACTTC
J: TRBJ2-7
D: TRBD1
size: .
V: TRBV5-4

CDR3: CASSPAGGGYTF
DNA: TGTGCCAGCAGCCCAGCGGGAGGTGGCTACACCTTC
J: TRBJ1-2
D: .
size: .
V: TRBV9